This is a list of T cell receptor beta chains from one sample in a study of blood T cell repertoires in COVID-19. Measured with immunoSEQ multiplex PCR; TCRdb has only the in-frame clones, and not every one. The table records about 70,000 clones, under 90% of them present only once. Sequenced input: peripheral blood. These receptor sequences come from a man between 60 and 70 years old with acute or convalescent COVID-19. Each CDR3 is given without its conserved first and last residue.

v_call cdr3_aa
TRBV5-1 ASSLDIRYEQY
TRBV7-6 ASSLVAGAGTEAF
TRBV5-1 ASSLGTKQETQY
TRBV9 ASSRTGGNQPQH
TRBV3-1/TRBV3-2 ASSLTSGGDFYLETQY
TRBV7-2 ASSLRRGWGTGELF
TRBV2 ASSEWTSGGEDTQY
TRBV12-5 ASGLVLAGRYTGELF
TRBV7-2 ASSKAGLRTDTQY
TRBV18 ASSPAGGPYNSPLH
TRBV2 ASSFLRDRVTNTGELF
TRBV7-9 ASSLTAGSNEKLF
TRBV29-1 SVLTTLNEKLF
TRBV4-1 ASSQDQSGSLFNTGELF
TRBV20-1 SASKAGGHTGELF
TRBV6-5 ASSKPPGTEAF
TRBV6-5 ASSYLPGHPEGYT
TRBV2 ASRVTGNTIY
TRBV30 AWRRQGTNTGELF
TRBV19 ASSKTDRGRQPQH
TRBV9 ASSPISRTGANVLT
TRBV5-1 ASSPGDRGWNGYT
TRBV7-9 ASSYGQLNQPQH
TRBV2 ASSRQGAALGGYT
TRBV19 ASSIQRTGSSNQPQH
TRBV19 ASSAGTGFTTELF
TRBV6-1 ASSERGQGLVYGYT
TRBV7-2 ASSWGGPGNTIY
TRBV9 ASSARTGGRNYGYT
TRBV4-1 ASSQEEAAYNSPLH
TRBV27 ASSWTGSNQPQH
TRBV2 ASSVVQGDTEAF
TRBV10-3 AISESSRDGLEKLF
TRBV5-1 ASSQLTGDGYT
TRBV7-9 ASSLRGEAF
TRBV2 ASMGLAGAYEQY
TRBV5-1 ASSVDREGKLF
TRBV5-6 ASSSGLIGYGYT
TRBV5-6 ASSSLDREGWGGELF
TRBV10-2 ASSEQEGGYEQY
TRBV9 ASSVGGSGMNTEAF
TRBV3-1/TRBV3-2 ASSGSRAPSPLH
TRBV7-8 ASSLRGNYEQY
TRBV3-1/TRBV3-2 ASSQVRKRLAGETQY
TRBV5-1 ASSPGTGFLGGKNIQY
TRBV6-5 ASSLQGEGQPQH
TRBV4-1 ASSQVTGGSYEQY